The rows below give T cell receptor beta chains drawn from one sample of a study of patients and donors after allogeneic stem cell transplantation. TCRdb reprocessed the RT-PCR reads with MiXCR, giving one entry per CDR3 protein. The sample records about a million distinct CDR3 sequences, about a sixth being singletons. Sequences were obtained from blood, either unsorted or a sorted T cell fraction (not recorded which). All receptors come from a human donor who was either an allogeneic HSCT recipient or a stem cell or donor lymphocyte infusion donor (not recorded which). It is not recorded whose cells these are; they may come from a transplant donor. The CDR3 runs from the conserved cysteine through the conserved F or W. The order of the fields is V gene, J gene, clone size, D gene, CDR3 DNA, CDR3 protein. The D gene is left open where the match is weak. Some rows mark clone size as missing; the rest say once, few, many or name a class of expanded clone.

TRBV12-3/TRBV12-4	TRBJ1-5	-	-	TGTGCCAGCAGTCTAAACCCCGGGCGGAATCAGCCCCAGCATTTT	CASSLNPGRNQPQHF
TRBV13	TRBJ2-3	-	-	TGTGCCAGCAGCCCATCGACAGCCGTGAGCACAGATACGCAGTATTTT	CASSPSTAVSTDTQYF
TRBV12-3/TRBV12-4	TRBJ2-7	many	TRBD1	TGTGCCAGCAGTCCCAATACCGGGACAGGGCTCTACGAGCAGTACTTC	CASSPNTGTGLYEQYF
TRBV19	TRBJ1-5	-	-	TGTGCCAGTAGTCCGACAGGCCCCAATCAGCCCCAGCATTTT	CASSPTGPNQPQHF
TRBV12-3/TRBV12-4	TRBJ2-1	few	-	TGTGCCAGCAGTTTAACCGAACGGGACTTCTCCTACAATGAGCAGTTCTTC	CASSLTERDFSYNEQFF
TRBV27	TRBJ2-7	-	-	TGTGCCAGCAGTTTAACGATGGGACTCTTATTAAAAGAGCAGTACTTC	CASSLTMGLLLKEQYF
TRBV5-1	TRBJ2-1	few	TRBD2	TGCGCCAGCAGCTTGGGGGGCCTAGCGGCCTCCTACAATGAGCAGTTCTTC	CASSLGGLAASYNEQFF
TRBV29-1	TRBJ2-3	-	-	TGCAGCGTTGAAGTGGATGGAGATACGCAGTATTTT	CSVEVDGDTQYF
TRBV4-3	TRBJ2-1	-	TRBD2	TGCGCCAGCAGCCAAGATCCATCGAGCGGGGGGGCAATCAATGAGCAGTTCTTC	CASSQDPSSGGAINEQFF
TRBV14	TRBJ2-7	-	TRBD1	TGTGCCAGCAGCCCGGACAGGGCCGAGCAGTACTTC	CASSPDRAEQYF
TRBV12-3/TRBV12-4	TRBJ2-7	-	-	TGTGCCAGCAGTTTTAACCGGGGGCGATCGTACGAGCAGTACTTC	CASSFNRGRSYEQYF
TRBV20-1	TRBJ2-4	few	TRBD1	TGCAGTTGTCCCGGGACAGGCAAAAACATTCAGTACTTC	CSCPGTGKNIQYF
TRBV24-1	TRBJ1-2	-	-	TGTGCCACCAGGGATGTTGCTTATGGCTACACCTTC	CATRDVAYGYTF
TRBV4-3	TRBJ2-3	many	TRBD1	TGCGCCAGCAGCCTTGACAGGGTCGGAGATACGCAGTATTTT	CASSLDRVGDTQYF
TRBV10-3	TRBJ2-7	few	TRBD2	TGTGCCATCAGGGCCCCTAGCGGGGGCTCCTACGAGCAGTACTTC	CAIRAPSGGSYEQYF
TRBV6-5	TRBJ2-1	many	-	TGTGCCAGCAGAGTCCTAGGGACGCAGTTCTTC	CASRVLGTQFF
TRBV3-1	TRBJ2-3	-	TRBD1	TGTGCCAGCAGCGGACAGGTTCCAGATACGCAGTATTTT	CASSGQVPDTQYF
TRBV5-1	TRBJ2-7	few	TRBD1	TGCGCCAGCAGCTCAACCCGGGACAGGGGGCTTCACGAGCAGTACTTC	CASSSTRDRGLHEQYF
TRBV4-3	TRBJ2-5	few	TRBD1	TGCGCCAGCAGCCAAAGATTCGGGACAGGAGAAGAGACCCAGTACTTC	CASSQRFGTGEETQYF
TRBV7-9	TRBJ2-1	-	-	TGTGCCAGCAGCTCACCTCCTGACTTTACACGAAATGAGCAGTTCTTC	CASSSPPDFTRNEQFF
TRBV5-1	TRBJ2-3	few	TRBD2	TGCGCCAGCAGCTTGGAGGCTAGCGGTAGCACAGATACGCAGTATTTT	CASSLEASGSTDTQYF
TRBV12-3/TRBV12-4	TRBJ1-5	few	-	TGTGCCAGCAGTCCCTCGGTCCTGCATCAGCCCCAGCATTTT	CASSPSVLHQPQHF
TRBV6-5	TRBJ2-7	-	-	TGTGCCAGCAGTTACTCGTCCCGGGGGTACAATATCTACGAGCAGTACTTC	CASSYSSRGYNIYEQYF
TRBV6-1	TRBJ2-1	-	-	TGTGCCAGCAGTGCTCGGGTACAGGGTGGCGCCAATGAGCAGTTCTTC	CASSARVQGGANEQFF
TRBV24-1	TRBJ2-2	few	-	TGTGCCACCAGTGAAAAGGACACCGGGGAGCTGTTTTTT	CATSEKDTGELFF
TRBV7-2	TRBJ2-2	few	-	TGTGCCAGCAGCTTCAGGGGAGGTGGCACCGGGGAGCTGTTTTTT	CASSFRGGGTGELFF
TRBV20-1	TRBJ2-1	-	TRBD1	TGCAGTGCTAGAGTTCGATGGGGACAGGGGCAGAATGAGCAGTTCTTC	CSARVRWGQGQNEQFF
TRBV29-1	TRBJ1-1	-	TRBD1	TGCAGCGTCCTACAGGGGGCGAACACTGAAGCTTTCTTT	CSVLQGANTEAFF
TRBV7-9	TRBJ2-1	-	TRBD2	TGTGCCAGCAGCTTCCATAGCGGGAAACCCTACAATGAGCAGTTCTTC	CASSFHSGKPYNEQFF
TRBV2	TRBJ2-5	few	TRBD2	TGTGCCAGCAGTGTCGGGAGGGTTCCAGAGACCCAGTACTTC	CASSVGRVPETQYF
TRBV4-1	TRBJ1-1	few	-	TGCGCCAGCAGCCAAGTTATAGGCAGACGGCTTCATAGGGACACTGAAGCTTTCTTT	CASSQVIGRRLHRDTEAFF
TRBV6-1	TRBJ2-1	-	-	TGTGCCACCGCGGGACGGGGTAGGGCTAATGAGCAGTTCTTC	CATAGRGRANEQFF
TRBV2	TRBJ2-7	-	TRBD1	TGTGCCAGCAGTACACAGGGGGCCTACGAGCAGTACTTC	CASSTQGAYEQYF
TRBV9	TRBJ2-5	-	-	TGTGCCAGCAGCTACCGGGACACCCAAGAGACCCAGTACTTC	CASSYRDTQETQYF
TRBV5-1	TRBJ2-7	many	TRBD1	TGCGCCAGCAGTTCGGGACAGGGGACCTACGAGCAGTACTTC	CASSSGQGTYEQYF
TRBV29-1	TRBJ1-1	few	-	TGCAGCGTGACGAGGGGGACCAGGGGAGCTTTCTTT	CSVTRGTRGAFF
TRBV12-3/TRBV12-4	TRBJ1-1	many	TRBD1	TGTGCCAGCAGATTGGACAGGGCCACTGAAGCTTTCTTT	CASRLDRATEAFF
TRBV5-1	TRBJ1-2	few	-	TGCGCCAGCAGCTTGCCGGGACCTTCTAACTATGGCTACACCTTC	CASSLPGPSNYGYTF
TRBV12-3/TRBV12-4	TRBJ2-3	many	-	TGTGCCAGCACCAGGGGGGCCTCAGATACGCAGTATTTT	CASTRGASDTQYF
TRBV12-3/TRBV12-4	TRBJ1-3	-	TRBD1	TGTGCCAGCAGTGACCCGGGACAGGGAACTATCTCTGGAAACACCATATATTTT	CASSDPGQGTISGNTIYF
TRBV25-1	TRBJ2-7	-	TRBD1	TGTGCCACCTACCTCACAGGGGTATGGTACGAGCAGTACTTC	CATYLTGVWYEQYF
TRBV2	TRBJ2-2	few	-	TGTGCCAGGGGTGGCGGGACCAACACCGGGGAGCTGTTTTTT	CARGGGTNTGELFF